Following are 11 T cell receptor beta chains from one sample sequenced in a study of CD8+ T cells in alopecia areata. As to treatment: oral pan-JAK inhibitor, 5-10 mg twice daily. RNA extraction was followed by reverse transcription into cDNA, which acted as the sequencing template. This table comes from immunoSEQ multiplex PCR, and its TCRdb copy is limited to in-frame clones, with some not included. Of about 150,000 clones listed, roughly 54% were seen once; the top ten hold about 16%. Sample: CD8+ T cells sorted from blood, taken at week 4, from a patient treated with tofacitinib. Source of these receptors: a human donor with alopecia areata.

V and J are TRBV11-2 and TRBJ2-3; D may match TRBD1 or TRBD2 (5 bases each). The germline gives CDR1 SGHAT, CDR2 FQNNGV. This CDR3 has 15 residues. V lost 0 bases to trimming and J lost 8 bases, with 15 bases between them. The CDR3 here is CASSLESGAFGTQYF. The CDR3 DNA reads TGTGCCAGCAGCTTAGAATCCGGGGCTTTCGGTACGCAGTATTTT.

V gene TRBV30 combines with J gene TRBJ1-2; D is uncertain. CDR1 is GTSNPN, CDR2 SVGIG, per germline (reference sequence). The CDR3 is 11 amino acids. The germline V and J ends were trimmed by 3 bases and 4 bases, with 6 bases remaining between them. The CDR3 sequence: CAWSVGYGYTF. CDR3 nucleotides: TGTGCCTGGAGCGTGGGCTATGGCTACACCTTC.

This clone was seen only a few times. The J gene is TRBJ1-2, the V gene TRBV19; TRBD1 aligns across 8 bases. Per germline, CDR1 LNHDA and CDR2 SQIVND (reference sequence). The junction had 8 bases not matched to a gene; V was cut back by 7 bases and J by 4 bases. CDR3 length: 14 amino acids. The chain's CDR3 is CASNPDRDSYGYTF. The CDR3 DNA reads TGTGCCAGTAACCCGGACAGGGATTCCTATGGCTACACCTTC.

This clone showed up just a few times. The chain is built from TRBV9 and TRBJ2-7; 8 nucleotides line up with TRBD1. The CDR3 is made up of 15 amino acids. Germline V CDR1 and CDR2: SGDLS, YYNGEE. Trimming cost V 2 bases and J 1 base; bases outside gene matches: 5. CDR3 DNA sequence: TGTGCCAGCAGCGTTCGGGACAGGCCTTCCTACGAGCAGTACTTC. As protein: CASSVRDRPSYEQYF. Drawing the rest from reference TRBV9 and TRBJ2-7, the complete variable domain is DSGVTQTPKHLITATGQRVTLRCSPRSGDLSVYWYQQSLDQGLQFLIQYYNGEERAKGNILERFSAQQFPDLHSELNLSSLELGDSALYFCASSVRDRPSYEQYFGPGTRLTVT.

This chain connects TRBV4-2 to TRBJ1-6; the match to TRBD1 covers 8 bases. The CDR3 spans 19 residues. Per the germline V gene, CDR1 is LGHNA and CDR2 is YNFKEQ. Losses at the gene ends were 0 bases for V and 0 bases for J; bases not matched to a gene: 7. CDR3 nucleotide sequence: TGTGCCAGCAGCCAAGATGCAGGGGGCCACAGCTCCTATAATTCACCCCTCCACTTT. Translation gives CASSQDAGGHSSYNSPLHF.

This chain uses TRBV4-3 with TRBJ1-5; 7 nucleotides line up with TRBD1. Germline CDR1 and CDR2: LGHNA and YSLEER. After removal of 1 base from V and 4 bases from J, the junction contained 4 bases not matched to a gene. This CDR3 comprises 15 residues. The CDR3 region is CASSQVWTGNQPQHF. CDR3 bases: TGCGCCAGCAGCCAAGTCTGGACAGGTAATCAGCCCCAGCATTTT.

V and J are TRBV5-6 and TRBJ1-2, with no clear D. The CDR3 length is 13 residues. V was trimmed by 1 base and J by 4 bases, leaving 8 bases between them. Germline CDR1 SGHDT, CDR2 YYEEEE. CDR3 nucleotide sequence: TGTGCCAGCAGCTTGATGGGGAGCTATGGCTACACCTTC. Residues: CASSLMGSYGYTF.

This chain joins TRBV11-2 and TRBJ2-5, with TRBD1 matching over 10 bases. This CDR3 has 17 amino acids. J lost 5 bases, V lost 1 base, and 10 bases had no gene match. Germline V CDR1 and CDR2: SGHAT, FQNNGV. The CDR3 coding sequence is TGTGCCAGCAGCTTAGGCCCGGGACAGGGGCTGCCGGAGACCCAGTACTTC. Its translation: CASSLGPGQGLPETQYF.

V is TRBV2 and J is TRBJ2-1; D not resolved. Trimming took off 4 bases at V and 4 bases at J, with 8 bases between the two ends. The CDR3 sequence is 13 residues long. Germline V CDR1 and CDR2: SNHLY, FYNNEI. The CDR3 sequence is CASSVLQYNEQFF. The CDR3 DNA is TGTGCCAGCAGTGTTCTGCAGTACAATGAGCAGTTCTTC. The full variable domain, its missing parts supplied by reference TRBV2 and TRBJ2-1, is EPEVTQTPSHQVTQMGQEVILRCVPISNHLYFYWYRQILGQKVEFLVSFYNNEISEKSEIFDDQFSVERPDGSNFTLKIRSTKLEDSAMYFCASSVLQYNEQFFGPGTRLTVL.

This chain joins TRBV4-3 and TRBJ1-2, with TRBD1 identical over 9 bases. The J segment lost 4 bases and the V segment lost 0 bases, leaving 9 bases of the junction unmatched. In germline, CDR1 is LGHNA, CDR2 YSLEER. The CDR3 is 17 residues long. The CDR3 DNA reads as TGCGCCAGCAGCCAAGATCTCCGGGACAGGGCCAGCTATGGCTACACCTTC. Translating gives CASSQDLRDRASYGYTF.

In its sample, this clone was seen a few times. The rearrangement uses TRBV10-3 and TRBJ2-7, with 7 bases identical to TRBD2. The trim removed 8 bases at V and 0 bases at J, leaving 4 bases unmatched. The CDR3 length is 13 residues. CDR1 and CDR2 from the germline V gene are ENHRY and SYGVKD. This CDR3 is CAILRESSYEQYF. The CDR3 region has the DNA TGTGCCATCCTGCGGGAGAGCTCCTACGAGCAGTACTTC.